These T cell receptor beta chains were read from a single sample in a study of shared clonotypes between healthy human individuals. Data came from immunoSEQ multiplex PCR; TCRdb stores just in-frame clones and leaves some out. The sample holds roughly 1 million clones; 65% to 80% are singletons and the top ten take approximately 1.5%. Input material: memory CD4+ T cells sorted from blood. The source is a man in his late teens or twenties in good health. CDR3s include the opening cysteine and the closing phenylalanine or tryptophan. D genes are given only for firm matches. A clone size is listed for some rows: how often the clone was seen (once, few, many), or a class if it is expanded.

d_call: .; v_call: TRBV6-6; j_call: TRBJ1-3; clone_size: .; cdr3_length: 15; cdr3_aa: CASRLDSYSGNTIYF; cdr3_nt: TGTGCCAGCAGACTGGACAGTTACTCTGGAAACACCATATATTTT
d_call: .; v_call: TRBV2; j_call: TRBJ1-5; clone_size: .; cdr3_length: 14; cdr3_aa: CASSVGGSAQPQHF; cdr3_nt: TGTGCCAGCAGTGTTGGGGGTTCGGCGCAGCCCCAGCATTTT
d_call: .; v_call: TRBV9; j_call: TRBJ2-2; clone_size: .; cdr3_length: 13; cdr3_aa: CASSIATIGELFF; cdr3_nt: TGTGCCAGCAGCATAGCGACTATCGGGGAGCTGTTTTTT
d_call: .; v_call: TRBV28; j_call: TRBJ2-2; clone_size: .; cdr3_length: 16; cdr3_aa: CASSSSGRGDTGELFF; cdr3_nt: TGTGCCAGCAGTTCATCCGGCAGGGGGGACACCGGGGAGCTGTTTTTT
d_call: TRBD1; v_call: TRBV6-1; j_call: TRBJ1-5; clone_size: .; cdr3_length: 15; cdr3_aa: CASSDGQGWAQPQHF; cdr3_nt: TGTGCCAGCAGCGACGGACAGGGATGGGCTCAGCCCCAGCATTTT
d_call: .; v_call: TRBV7-9; j_call: TRBJ2-7; clone_size: many; cdr3_length: 13; cdr3_aa: CASSAGKSHEQYF; cdr3_nt: TGTGCCAGCAGCGCAGGGAAGAGCCACGAGCAGTACTTC
d_call: .; v_call: TRBV7-3; j_call: TRBJ1-6; clone_size: .; cdr3_length: 15; cdr3_aa: CASSLSRGYNSPLHF; cdr3_nt: TGTGCCAGCAGCTTAAGTAGGGGCTATAATTCACCCCTCCACTTT
d_call: .; v_call: TRBV29-1; j_call: TRBJ2-1; clone_size: once; cdr3_length: 15; cdr3_aa: CSALEVLNPYNEQFF; cdr3_nt: TGCAGCGCCCTAGAGGTACTGAATCCCTACAATGAGCAGTTCTTC
d_call: .; v_call: TRBV6-5; j_call: TRBJ1-6; clone_size: .; cdr3_length: 13; cdr3_aa: CATKGGVNSPLHF; cdr3_nt: TGTGCCACTAAGGGGGGTGTTAATTCACCCCTCCACTTT
d_call: TRBD2; v_call: TRBV6-1; j_call: TRBJ2-5; clone_size: .; cdr3_length: 15; cdr3_aa: CASSELSRGGETQYF; cdr3_nt: TGTGCCAGCAGTGAACTGTCCCGGGGGGGAGAGACCCAGTACTTC